These 28 T cell receptor beta chains originate from one sample sequenced in a study of human T cells and chemical hapten exposure. Each CDR3 protein is one row after TCRdb ran MiXCR on the RACE reads. Of about 76,000 distinct CDR3 sequences in the sample, around 13% were seen once. Time point of the sample: patch test 3, about 24 weeks after DPC sensitization. Documented treatment: therapeutic diphenylcyclopropenone sensitization with weekly scalp DPC. The sample consisted of whole blood, taken in connection with sensitization to the hapten diphenylcyclopropenone (DPC). The receptors here all came from a woman in her fifties or sixties with alopecia areata. Some clones in this sample may be carry-over from other donors' samples.

This clonotype appeared many times. As DNA, the CDR3 is TGTGCCAGCAGCTCCGGGACAGGGGGACGGTATGGCTACACCTTC. It encodes CASSSGTGGRYGYTF. The chain combines TRBV5-5 with TRBJ1-2, with 11 bases matching TRBD1. J was trimmed by 5 bases and V by 3 bases; bases with no gene match: 6. This CDR3 comprises 15 residues. Germline V gives CDR1 SGHKS, CDR2 YYEKEE (reference sequence).

Ten or more counts support this clonotype. The chain joins TRBV12-3 or TRBV12-4 to TRBJ1-5; 8 bases fit TRBD1. Unmatched junction bases numbered 14, after V lost 5 bases and J lost 8 bases. The CDR3 sequence is 16 residues long. CDR3 amino acids: CASSPPGTGRDEPQHF. The DNA for the CDR3 is TGTGCCAGCAGTCCCCCGGGGACAGGTCGCGACGAGCCCCAGCATTTT.

V gene TRBV2 combines with J gene TRBJ1-1; TRBD1 might be the D (6 bases). In germline, CDR1 is SNHLY, CDR2 FYNNEI. Trimming pared 0 bases from V and 3 bases from J, leaving 11 bases between. The CDR3 is 15 residues long. The CDR3 DNA reads TGTGCCAGCAGTGAAGCGCCTCACAGGGACACTGAAGCTTTCTTT. It translates to CASSEAPHRDTEAFF.

V is TRBV6-5 and J is TRBJ1-1, with a weak D call TRBD1 (6 bases). Trimming cost V 0 bases and J 11 bases, with 16 bases left between them. In germline, CDR1 is MNHEY, CDR2 SVGAGI. There are 14 residues in the CDR3. The CDR3 DNA sequence: TGTGCCAGCAGTTACTCCGGGACACCCGTGACCGCTTTCTTT. Translated, it gives CASSYSGTPVTAFF.

This clonotype was recorded a few times. This sequence joins TRBV5-1 and TRBJ2-7, with 8 bases lining up with TRBD2. V dropped 2 bases and J dropped 1; count of bases not matched to a gene: 5. The germline CDR1 and CDR2 sequences are SGHRS and YFSETQ. The CDR3 sequence is 15 residues long. The DNA of the CDR3 is TGCGCCAGCAGCTTAAATAGCGGGATATCCTACGAGCAGTACTTC. This sequence encodes CASSLNSGISYEQYF.

This clonotype was detected ten times or more. The chain uses TRBV11-2 and TRBJ2-1; no firm D call. CDR3 length: 15 amino acids. V shed 5 bases and J shed 0 bases, with 11 bases lying between them. Per the germline V gene, CDR1 is SGHAT and CDR2 is FQNNGV. The CDR3 DNA sequence: TGTGCCAGCAGCCCCAACCCGGCCTCCTACAATGAGCAGTTCTTC. Its translation: CASSPNPASYNEQFF.

The V and J genes are TRBV7-8 and TRBJ1-5; D ambiguous. This CDR3 is 16 amino acids long. The V gene's germline CDR1 is SGHVS and CDR2 FQNEAQ. The V end lost 1 base, the J end lost 3 bases, and 13 bases lay between the germline ends. In DNA form, the CDR3 reads TGTGCCAGCAGCTTAGAGCGGCGTATGTCCAATCAGCCCCAGCATTTT. Translation: CASSLERRMSNQPQHF.

This clonotype appeared a single time. V gene TRBV29-1 combines with J gene TRBJ2-3, with a tentative D call TRBD1 (6 bases). CDR1 and CDR2 from the germline V gene are SQVTM and ANQGSEA. Between the trimmed V and J ends, which lost 6 bases and 4 bases, there was a span of 14 bases. The CDR3 is 13 residues long. The CDR3 DNA reads TGCAGCGTACGGACAGTCCTCGCAGATACGCAGTATTTT. Its translation is CSVRTVLADTQYF.

This clonotype was counted between two and nine times. This sequence joins TRBV18 and TRBJ1-3; D might be TRBD1 (6 bases). The CDR3 has 15 amino acids. V lost 3 bases, J lost 3 bases, and 12 bases lay in between. Germline V CDR1 and CDR2: KGHSH, LQKENI. The CDR3 DNA sequence: TGTGCCAGCTCACCGCGTGGACAGAGTGGAAACACCATATATTTT. Translating it yields CASSPRGQSGNTIYF.

J is TRBJ2-3 and V is TRBV7-6; D remains unclear. CDR3 length: 16 residues. Germline loops: CDR1 SGHVS, CDR2 FNYEAQ. V gave up 5 bases and J gave up 0 bases, with 15 bases separating them. DNA for the CDR3: TGTGCCAGCAGCCCACCAAACGGGCAGAGCACAGATACGCAGTATTTT. Residues: CASSPPNGQSTDTQYF.

This clonotype has at least ten counts. This chain joins TRBV18 and TRBJ2-7; D is undetermined. This CDR3 is 14 amino acids long. CDR1 is KGHSH and CDR2 is LQKENI in the germline V gene. Trimming pared 1 base from V and 3 bases from J, leaving 10 bases between. The CDR3 loop is CASSPLGGLYEQYF. CDR3 in DNA: TGTGCCAGCTCACCACTCGGCGGCCTCTACGAGCAGTACTTC.

The chain uses TRBV5-1 and TRBJ2-5, with a tentative D call TRBD1 (5 bases). The CDR3 runs to 16 residues. Germline CDR1 is SGHRS and CDR2 is YFSETQ. Trimming stripped 2 bases from V and 1 base from J, with 15 bases between. CDR3 in DNA: TGCGCCAGCAGCTTTAATCCTGCAGGGATCCAAGAGACCCAGTACTTC. Residues: CASSFNPAGIQETQYF.

This clonotype was observed at least ten times. The V call is TRBV29-1, the J call TRBJ1-1, with D perhaps matching TRBD1 (5 bases). V was cut by 8 bases and J by 1 base, with 14 bases left in between. CDR3 length equals 13 residues. CDR1 is SQVTM and CDR2 is ANQGSEA in the germline V gene. The CDR3 sequence: CSSRDSRNTEAFF. Here the CDR3 DNA reads TGCAGCTCCAGAGACAGCCGGAACACTGAAGCTTTCTTT.

This clonotype was counted only a few times. This chain uses TRBV6-4 with TRBJ2-1, with D possibly TRBD1 on 6 matching bases. Germline V gene lookup returns CDR1 MRHNA and CDR2 SNTAGT. Trimming stripped 3 bases from V and 6 bases from J, with 6 bases between. There are 12 residues in the CDR3. The chain's CDR3 is CASSEQGNEQFF. CDR3 nucleotide sequence: TGTGCCAGCAGTGAACAGGGCAATGAGCAGTTCTTC.

This clonotype came up a few times. The CDR3, as DNA: TGTGCCAGCAGTTCAACCGGGGGCGTTGGGGCCAACGTCCTGACTTTC. This translates into CASSSTGGVGANVLTF. V usage is TRBV12-3 or TRBV12-4 and J usage is TRBJ2-6; the D gene could be TRBD1 or TRBD2 (6 bases each). The ends were cut back, 4 bases at V and 3 bases at J, with 13 bases in the middle. This CDR3 is 16 amino acids long.

This clonotype was recorded many times. This chain connects TRBV10-2 to TRBJ2-3; no clear D. Germline V gene lookup returns CDR1 WSHSY and CDR2 SAAADI. The CDR3 length is 12 residues. The ends were cut back, 5 bases at V and 6 bases at J, with 9 bases in the middle. The CDR3 DNA sequence: TGCGCCAGCAGTTTAGTGATGGATACGCAGTATTTT. It yields the protein CASSLVMDTQYF.

This clonotype has only a few counts. The chain uses TRBV10-1 and TRBJ1-1; no firm D call. The CDR3 spans 13 residues. Trimming took off 5 bases at V and 3 bases at J, with 10 bases between the two ends. Per the germline V gene, CDR1 is WNHNN and CDR2 is SYGVQD (reference sequence). CDR3 sequence reads: CASSSGRDTEAFF. The CDR3 DNA reads TGCGCCAGCAGTTCTGGACGGGACACTGAAGCTTTCTTT.

A few counts support this clonotype. The gene calls are TRBV6-1 and TRBJ2-1; 14 bases fit TRBD2. This CDR3 is built from 15 residues. CDR1 is MNHNS and CDR2 is SASEGT in the germline V gene. V lost 6 bases to trimming and J lost 5 bases; unmatched junction nucleotides: 3. CDR3 DNA sequence: TGTGCCAGCAGCCGGGGACTAGCGGGAGACAATGAGCAGTTCTTC. It encodes CASSRGLAGDNEQFF.

This chain connects TRBV5-6 to TRBJ1-5; no firm D call. Trimming removed 2 bases at V and 3 bases at J, with 12 bases between. Germline V gives CDR1 SGHDT, CDR2 YYEEEE. CDR3 length: 15 amino acids. CDR3 in amino acids: CASSFLDRPNQPQHF. As DNA, the CDR3 is TGTGCCAGCAGCTTCCTCGACCGTCCCAATCAGCCCCAGCATTTT.

The sample holds many counts of this clonotype. The V call is TRBV7-9, the J call TRBJ1-3; D gene uncertain. The length of the CDR3 is 15 residues. With 5 bases removed from V and 2 bases from J, the gap between germline ends came to 13 bases. The V gene's germline CDR1 is SEHNR and CDR2 FQNEAQ (reference sequence). CDR3 loop: CASSPSGRAGNTIYF. In DNA, the CDR3 is TGTGCCAGCAGCCCTTCCGGAAGGGCTGGAAACACCATATATTTT.

In this sample, this clonotype turned up many times. This chain uses TRBV29-1 with TRBJ2-3; TRBD2 is a possible D gene (5 bases). The CDR3 length is 11 residues. Trimming removed 4 bases at V and 4 bases at J, with 6 bases between. Germline CDR1 SQVTM, CDR2 ANQGSEA. The CDR3: CSVAGADTQYF. DNA of the CDR3: TGCAGCGTTGCCGGGGCAGATACGCAGTATTTT.

The V and J genes are TRBV11-2 and TRBJ2-5, with unresolved D. This CDR3 is built from 14 residues. Per germline, CDR1 SGHAT and CDR2 FQNNGV. The V and J ends lost 2 bases and 2 bases respectively, with 9 bases between them. This CDR3 is CASSLRAVQETQYF. CDR3 nucleotides: TGTGCCAGCAGCTTAAGGGCGGTTCAAGAGACCCAGTACTTC.

In this sample, this clonotype turned up a few times. The V gene is TRBV2, the J gene TRBJ2-5; 13 bases line up with TRBD2. This CDR3 comprises 14 residues. V gave up 3 bases and J gave up 8 bases; unmatched junction bases: 3. The germline gives CDR1 SNHLY, CDR2 FYNNEI. The CDR3 loop reads CASSDGLAGETQYF. The DNA for the CDR3 is TGTGCCAGCAGTGACGGACTAGCGGGAGAAACCCAGTACTTC.

In its sample, this clonotype was seen many times. The chain joins TRBV6-1 to TRBJ1-4, with TRBD1 identical over 9 bases. Trimming cost V 4 bases and J 8 bases; bases outside gene matches: 8. This CDR3 comprises 15 residues. Germline lookup yields CDR1 MNHNS and CDR2 SASEGT. In DNA form, the CDR3 reads TGTGCCAGCAGTGGCAACACAGGGGGCGACGAAAAACTGTTTTTT. The encoded protein is CASSGNTGGDEKLFF.

The chain employs TRBV5-5 and TRBJ2-4; the match to TRBD1 covers 7 bases. From germline, CDR1 is SGHKS and CDR2 YYEKEE (reference sequence). The CDR3 spans 17 residues. V lost 2 bases to trimming and J lost 10 bases; unmatched junction nucleotides: 18. In nucleotides, the CDR3 is TGTGCCAGCAGCTTTTCGACAGGGAACTATAGTGCGTTTATTCAGTACTTC. Encoded protein: CASSFSTGNYSAFIQYF.

Worth noting for this clonotype: This may arise from a read error, as a much more abundant clone is one base away. The chain carries TRBV7-9 and TRBJ1-5; TRBD1 aligns across 7 bases. This CDR3 is 15 amino acids long. Germline V lookup: CDR1 SEHNR, CDR2 FQNEAQ (reference sequence). CDR3 amino acids: CACSLGDSHNQPQHF. The CDR3 coding sequence is TGTGCCTGCAGCTTAGGGGACAGTCACAATCAGCCCCAGCATTTT.

The chain couples TRBV7-6 to TRBJ1-6; TRBD1 matches 8 bases. Germline lookup yields CDR1 SGHVS and CDR2 FNYEAQ. The length of the CDR3 is 15 residues. V lost 2 bases to trimming and J lost 8 bases; unmatched junction nucleotides: 5. The CDR3 coding sequence is TGTGCCAGCAGCTTAAGGACAGGGAGGGATTCACCCCTCCACTTT. Amino acid sequence: CASSLRTGRDSPLHF.

The J gene is TRBJ2-5, the V gene TRBV29-1, with a tentative D call TRBD1 (5 bases). Germline V gene sequence: CDR1 SQVTM, CDR2 ANQGSEA. The CDR3 totals 14 residues. Trimming removed 4 bases from V and 7 bases from J, with 19 bases in between. The CDR3 DNA is TGCAGCGTTGTCACAGTTGCAGGGATAGTGACCCAGTACTTC. As protein: CSVVTVAGIVTQYF. The full variable domain, with the rest looked up from reference TRBV29-1 and TRBJ2-5, is SAVISQKPSRDICQRGTSLTIQCQVDSQVTMMFWYRQQPGQSLTLIATANQGSEATYESGFVIDKFPISRPNLTFSTLTVSNMSPEDSSIYLCSVVTVAGIVTQYFGPGTRLLVL.